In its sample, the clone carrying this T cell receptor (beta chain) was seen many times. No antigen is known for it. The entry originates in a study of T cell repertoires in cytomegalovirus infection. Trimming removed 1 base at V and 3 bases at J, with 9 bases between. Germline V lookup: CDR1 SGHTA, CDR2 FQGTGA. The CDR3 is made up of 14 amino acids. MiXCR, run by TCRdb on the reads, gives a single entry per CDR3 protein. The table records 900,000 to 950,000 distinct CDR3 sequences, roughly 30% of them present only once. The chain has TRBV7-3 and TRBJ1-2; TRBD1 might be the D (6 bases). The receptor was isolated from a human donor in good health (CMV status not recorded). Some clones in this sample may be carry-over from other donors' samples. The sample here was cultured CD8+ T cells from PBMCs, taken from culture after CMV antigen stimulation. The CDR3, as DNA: TGTGCCAGCAGCTTAAAGACAGGCGACTATGGCTACACCTTC. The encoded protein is CASSLKTGDYGYTF.